Following are 25 T cell receptor beta chains from one sample sequenced in a study of cytomegalovirus exposure and HLA in healthy donors. With 60 Vbeta and 13 Jbeta primers, the PCR was carried out. The repertoire was sequenced with immunoSEQ multiplex PCR; TCRdb's copy has only in-frame clones and lacks some. The data hold 170,000 or so clones, with around 88% observed a single time. Sequencing input: PBMCs. These receptors were collected from a woman younger than 30 in good health and CMV-seronegative.

In its sample, this clone was seen once. The gene calls are TRBV5-6 and TRBJ2-5; 7 bases match TRBD2. The assigned J gene may be wrong: the sequence end matches TRBJ2-7 better. CDR1 is SGHDT, CDR2 YYEEEE, per germline. The CDR3 has 15 residues. CDR3 nucleotides: TGTGCCAGCAGCCAATCCCCTGGGAGGGCCAACGAGCAGTACTTC. Amino acid sequence: CASSQSPGRANEQYF.

This chain joins TRBV7-2 and TRBJ1-1; TRBD1 matches at 7 bases. From germline, CDR1 is SGHTA and CDR2 FQGNSA. The CDR3 totals 13 residues. J was trimmed by 5 bases and V by 3 bases; bases with no gene match: 3. CDR3 amino acids: CASSFTQGTEAFF. The CDR3 region has the DNA TGTGCCAGCAGCTTTACACAGGGGACTGAAGCTTTCTTT.

The J gene is TRBJ2-5, the V gene TRBV5-6; 8 bases are a match to TRBD1. This CDR3 comprises 12 residues. Germline loops: CDR1 SGHDT, CDR2 YYEEEE. The V gene end was trimmed by 2 bases and the J gene end by 11 bases; junction bases not matched to a gene: 5. Written as DNA, the CDR3 is TGTGCCAGCAGCTTATTGACAGGGGAGCAGTACTTC. Translation: CASSLLTGEQYF. Combining the CDR3 with reference TRBV5-6 and TRBJ2-5 gives the whole variable domain DAGVTQSPTHLIKTRGQQVTLRCSPKSGHDTVSWYQQALGQGPQFIFQYYEEEERQRGNFPDRFSGHQFPNYSSELNVNALLLGDSALYLCASSLLTGEQYFGPGTRLLVL.

The chain carries TRBV7-8 and TRBJ2-7, with unresolved D. CDR1 is SGHVS and CDR2 is FQNEAQ in the germline V gene. This CDR3 comprises 13 residues. V was clipped by 2 bases and J by 6 bases, with 11 bases between them. DNA of the CDR3: TGTGCCAGCAGCTTAATCATAGGCGGCGAGCAGTACTTC. Translated, it gives CASSLIIGGEQYF. Variable domain in full (rest from reference TRBV7-8 and TRBJ2-7): GAGVSQSPRYKVAKRGQDVALRCDPISGHVSLFWYQQALGQGPEFLTYFQNEAQLDKSGLPSDRFFAERPEGSVSTLKIQRTQQEDSAVYLCASSLIIGGEQYFGPGTRLTVT.

The chain couples TRBV6-1 to TRBJ2-7, with TRBD2 identical over 10 bases. The CDR3 length is 16 residues. Germline lookup yields CDR1 MNHNS and CDR2 SASEGT. V lost 0 bases, J lost 3 bases, and 5 bases stayed unmatched. CDR3 in DNA: TGTGCCAGCAGTGAAGCGCGACTAGCGGGCTACTACGAGCAGTACTTC. It yields the protein CASSEARLAGYYEQYF.

The V and J genes are TRBV28 and TRBJ2-7, with 7 bases aligning to TRBD2. Germline CDR1 reads MDHEN; CDR2 reads SYDVKM. After removal of 5 bases from V and 3 bases from J, the junction contained 13 bases not matched to a gene. This CDR3 has 16 residues. The CDR3 nucleotides are TGTGCCAGCAGTCCATGTGGGGGGGGTGATGACTACGAGCAGTACTTC. Its translation: CASSPCGGGDDYEQYF.

The chain couples TRBV19 to TRBJ2-2, with TRBD2 identical over 14 bases. The V and J ends lost 8 bases and 5 bases, in that order; junction bases with no gene match: 4. The CDR3 sequence is 15 residues long. Looked up from germline, CDR1 is LNHDA and CDR2 is SQIVND (reference sequence). This CDR3 reads CASGLAGGGTGELFF. The CDR3 nucleotides are TGTGCCAGTGGACTAGCGGGAGGAGGTACCGGGGAGCTGTTTTTT.

This chain links TRBV5-4 with TRBJ2-1, with a tentative D call TRBD1 (6 bases). Trimming left V 4 bases short and J 6 bases short, with 14 bases between. The CDR3 totals 14 residues. Germline V gene sequence: CDR1 SGHNT, CDR2 YYREEE (reference sequence). The CDR3 protein is CASSAAGAANEQFF. CDR3 DNA sequence: TGTGCCAGCAGCGCCGCAGGGGCGGCCAATGAGCAGTTCTTC.

J is TRBJ2-2 and V is TRBV5-1; 7 nucleotides match TRBD1. This CDR3 is 16 amino acids long. The ends lost 4 bases at V and 3 bases at J; junction bases unmatched: 9. Per the germline V gene, CDR1 is SGHRS and CDR2 is YFSETQ. The chain's CDR3 is CASSPPRQGDTGELFF. CDR3 DNA: TGCGCCAGCAGCCCCCCGAGACAGGGAGACACCGGGGAGCTGTTTTTT. The full variable domain, in which reference TRBV5-1 and TRBJ2-2 provide the parts outside the CDR3, is KAGVTQTPRYLIKTRGQQVTLSCSPISGHRSVSWYQQTPGQGLQFLFEYFSETQRNKGNFPGRFSGRQFSNSRSEMNVSTLELGDSALYLCASSPPRQGDTGELFFGEGSRLTVL.

As DNA, the CDR3 is TGTGCCAGCTCACCGACAGGGACTCGAGCTGGCTACACCTTC. Its translation: CASSPTGTRAGYTF. V and J are TRBV18 and TRBJ1-2, with 7 bases matching TRBD1. The trim removed 3 bases at V and 7 bases at J, leaving 8 bases unmatched. The CDR3 totals 14 residues. Germline lookup yields CDR1 KGHSH and CDR2 LQKENI. The full variable domain, its missing parts supplied by reference TRBV18 and TRBJ1-2, is NAGVMQNPRHLVRRRGQEARLRCSPMKGHSHVYWYRQLPEEGLKFMVYLQKENIIDESGMPKERFSAEFPKEGPSILRIQQVVRGDSAAYFCASSPTGTRAGYTFGSGTRLTVV.

This CDR3 reads CASSPRGSRETQYF. The CDR3, as DNA: TGTGCCAGCAGCCCGCGGGGCTCGAGGGAGACCCAGTACTTC. This chain links TRBV7-9 with TRBJ2-5; tentatively, D is TRBD2 (6 bases). The CDR3 has 14 residues. The V end lost 5 bases, the J end lost 5 bases, and 15 bases lay between the germline ends. Germline V lookup: CDR1 SEHNR, CDR2 FQNEAQ (reference sequence).

The rearrangement uses TRBV10-3 and TRBJ1-1, with 7 bases that match TRBD1. The length of the CDR3 is 17 residues. With 0 bases clipped from V and 4 bases from J, the junction kept 11 bases outside the gene matches. From germline, CDR1 is ENHRY and CDR2 SYGVKD. The CDR3 here is CAISESASGGRSTEAFF. The CDR3 DNA follows: TGTGCCATCAGTGAGTCGGCGTCAGGGGGAAGGAGCACTGAAGCTTTCTTT.

This clone has a count of ten or more. The CDR3 region has the DNA TGTGCCAGCAGTAGGGAGGCCCAAGAGACCCAGTACTTC. Protein product: CASSREAQETQYF. V usage is TRBV6-5 and J usage is TRBJ2-5; tentatively, D is TRBD2 (6 bases). This CDR3 contains 13 residues. Germline assignment: CDR1 MNHEY and CDR2 SVGAGI. With 5 bases removed from V and 1 base from J, the gap between germline ends came to 8 bases.

The rearrangement links TRBV7-9 to TRBJ2-2; D uncertain. The V gene's germline CDR1 is SEHNR and CDR2 FQNEAQ (reference sequence). Trimming took 2 bases from V and 8 from J, leaving 6 bases between them. This CDR3 comprises 12 residues. In nucleotides, the CDR3 is TGTGCCAGCAGCTTACCGTTTGGGGAGCTGTTTTTT. The encoded protein is CASSLPFGELFF.

In the case of this clone: An end of the junction differs from the germline gene, which may be a read error. This rearrangement joins TRBV27 to TRBJ1-2; 12 nucleotides match TRBD1. CDR3 length: 17 amino acids. Germline V gives CDR1 MNHEY, CDR2 SMNVEV (reference sequence). CDR3 in amino acids: CASSLSGTGGAFYGYPF. CDR3 DNA sequence: TGTGCCAGCAGTTTATCCGGGACAGGGGGCGCATTCTATGGCTACCCCTTC.

Only a few counts were recorded for this clone. The CDR3 DNA is TGTGCCAGCAGCCAAGGGCTAGCGGGGGGCTCCTACAATGAGCAGTTCTTC. Amino acids: CASSQGLAGGSYNEQFF. The chain has TRBV4-2 and TRBJ2-1, with 11 bases identical to TRBD2. The V gene end was trimmed by 1 base and the J gene end by 0 bases; junction bases not matched to a gene: 2. CDR3 size: 17 residues. Per the germline V gene, CDR1 is LGHNA and CDR2 is YNFKEQ.

The rearrangement links TRBV14 to TRBJ2-7; the D gene is possibly TRBD2 (5 bases). The length of the CDR3 is 12 residues. V was shortened by 6 bases and J by 3 bases, with 9 bases between the two germline ends. Germline loops: CDR1 SGHDN, CDR2 FVKESK. The CDR3 DNA is TGTGCCAGCAGGGACGGGAACTACGAGCAGTACTTC. This sequence encodes CASRDGNYEQYF.

CDR3 region: CASRPVRDRDQPQHF. CDR3 nucleotides: TGTGCCAGTAGGCCGGTCCGGGACAGGGATCAGCCCCAGCATTTT. The rearrangement uses TRBV19 and TRBJ1-5, with 9 bases that match TRBD1. The ends lost 6 bases at V and 5 bases at J; junction bases unmatched: 8. The germline gives CDR1 LNHDA, CDR2 SQIVND (reference sequence). The CDR3 has 15 amino acids.

The chain employs TRBV25-1 and TRBJ1-6; D unresolved. Between the trimmed V and J ends, which lost 8 bases and 5 bases, there was a span of 13 bases. Germline assignment: CDR1 MGHDK and CDR2 SYGVNS. The CDR3 is 14 amino acids. The chain's CDR3 is CASGHDADNSPLHF. CDR3 nucleotides: TGTGCCAGCGGGCACGACGCCGATAATTCACCCCTCCACTTT.

The chain has TRBV18 and TRBJ2-5, with 9 positions matching TRBD2. V dropped 1 base and J dropped 3; count of bases not matched to a gene: 0. CDR1 and CDR2 from the germline V gene are KGHSH and LQKENI. The CDR3 is 14 amino acids. CDR3 residues: CASSPLAGEETQYF. The CDR3 bases are TGTGCCAGCTCACCACTAGCGGGAGAAGAGACCCAGTACTTC.

This chain joins TRBV6-4 and TRBJ2-6, with D possibly being TRBD2 (6 bases). CDR1 is MRHNA and CDR2 is SNTAGT in the germline V gene. The CDR3 has 15 amino acids. Trimming stripped 11 bases from V and 4 bases from J, with 18 bases between. The CDR3 is CARLVGGSGANVLTF. Here the CDR3 DNA reads TGTGCCCGATTGGTAGGAGGGTCCGGGGCCAACGTCCTGACTTTC.

The chain carries TRBV18 and TRBJ1-2; D is uncertain. This CDR3 region has 13 residues. Between the trimmed V and J ends, which lost 2 bases and 1 base, there was a span of 5 bases. Germline CDR1 is KGHSH and CDR2 is LQKENI. For the CDR3, the DNA is TGTGCCAGCTCACCAGAGGATAACTATGGCTACACCTTC. Residues: CASSPEDNYGYTF. Full variable domain (remainder filled in from reference TRBV18 and TRBJ1-2): NAGVMQNPRHLVRRRGQEARLRCSPMKGHSHVYWYRQLPEEGLKFMVYLQKENIIDESGMPKERFSAEFPKEGPSILRIQQVVRGDSAAYFCASSPEDNYGYTFGSGTRLTVV.

The genes are TRBV9 and TRBJ2-7; 9 nucleotides agree with TRBD2. This CDR3 comprises 15 residues. CDR1 and CDR2 from the germline V gene are SGDLS and YYNGEE. The junction had 4 bases not matched to a gene; V was cut back by 0 bases and J by 3 bases. The CDR3 DNA reads TGTGCCAGCAGCGTAGAAGCTAGCGGGATCTACGAGCAGTACTTC. This encodes CASSVEASGIYEQYF.

This CDR3 reads CASSDQQGGNQPQHF. In DNA, the CDR3 is TGTGCCAGCAGTGACCAACAGGGTGGCAATCAGCCCCAGCATTTT. The chain uses TRBV2 and TRBJ1-5, with a weak D call TRBD1 (6 bases). V was clipped by 3 bases and J by 2 bases, with 11 bases between them. Germline V gene sequence: CDR1 SNHLY, CDR2 FYNNEI. The CDR3 has 15 amino acids.

Written as DNA, the CDR3 is TGTGCCAGCAGCTTAGGCCTAGCGGGGGGAGATACGCAGTATTTT. The encoded protein is CASSLGLAGGDTQYF. The V and J genes are TRBV7-6 and TRBJ2-3; 11 bases agree with TRBD2. The CDR3 is 15 amino acids. CDR1 is SGHVS, CDR2 FNYEAQ, per germline. V lost 1 base and J lost 5; bases outside the gene matches: 2.